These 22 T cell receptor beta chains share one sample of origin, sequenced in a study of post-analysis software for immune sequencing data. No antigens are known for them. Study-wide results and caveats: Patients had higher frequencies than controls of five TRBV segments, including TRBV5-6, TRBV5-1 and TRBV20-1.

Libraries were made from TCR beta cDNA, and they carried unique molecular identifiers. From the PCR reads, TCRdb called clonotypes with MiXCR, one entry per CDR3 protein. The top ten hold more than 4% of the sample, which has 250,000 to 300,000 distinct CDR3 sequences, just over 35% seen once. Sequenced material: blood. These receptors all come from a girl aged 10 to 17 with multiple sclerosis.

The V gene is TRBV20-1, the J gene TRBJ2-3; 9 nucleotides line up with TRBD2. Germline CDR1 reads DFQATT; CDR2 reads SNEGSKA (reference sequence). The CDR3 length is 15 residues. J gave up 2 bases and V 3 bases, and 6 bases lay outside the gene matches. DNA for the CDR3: TGCAGTGCTAGGAGGCTAGCGGGGTTCACAGATACGCAGTATTTT. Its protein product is CSARRLAGFTDTQYF.

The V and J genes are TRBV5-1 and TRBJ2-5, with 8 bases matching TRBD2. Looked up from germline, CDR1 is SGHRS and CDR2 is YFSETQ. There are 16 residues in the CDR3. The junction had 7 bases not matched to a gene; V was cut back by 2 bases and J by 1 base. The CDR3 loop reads CASSLAIAGTQETQYF. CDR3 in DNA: TGCGCCAGCAGCTTAGCTATAGCGGGGACCCAAGAGACCCAGTACTTC.

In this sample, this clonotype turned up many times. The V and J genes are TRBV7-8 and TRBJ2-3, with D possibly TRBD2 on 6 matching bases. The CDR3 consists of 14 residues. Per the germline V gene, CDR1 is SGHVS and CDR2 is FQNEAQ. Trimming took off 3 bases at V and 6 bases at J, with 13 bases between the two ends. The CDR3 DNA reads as TGTGCCAGCAGCTTGGAGGGAGCCGGCGATACGCAGTATTTT. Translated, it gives CASSLEGAGDTQYF.

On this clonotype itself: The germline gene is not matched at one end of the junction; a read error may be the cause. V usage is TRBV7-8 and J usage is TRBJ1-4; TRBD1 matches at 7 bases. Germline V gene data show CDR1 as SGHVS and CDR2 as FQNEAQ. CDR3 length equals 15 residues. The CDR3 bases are TGTGTCAGCAGCACACCGACAGGGTGGAGTGAAAAACTGTTTTTT. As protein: CVSSTPTGWSEKLFF.

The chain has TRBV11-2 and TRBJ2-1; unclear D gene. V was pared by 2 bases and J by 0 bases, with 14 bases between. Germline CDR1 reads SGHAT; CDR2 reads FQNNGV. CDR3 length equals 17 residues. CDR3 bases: TGTGCCAGCAGCTTAAGGGAAATCACCCTCTCCTACAATGAGCAGTTCTTC. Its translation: CASSLREITLSYNEQFF.

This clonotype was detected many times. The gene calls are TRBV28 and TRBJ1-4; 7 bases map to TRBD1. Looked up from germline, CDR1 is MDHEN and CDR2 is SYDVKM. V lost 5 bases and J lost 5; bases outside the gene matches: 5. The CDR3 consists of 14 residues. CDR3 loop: CASSLRDSNEKLFF. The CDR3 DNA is TGTGCCAGCAGTCTCCGGGACAGCAATGAAAAACTGTTTTTT.

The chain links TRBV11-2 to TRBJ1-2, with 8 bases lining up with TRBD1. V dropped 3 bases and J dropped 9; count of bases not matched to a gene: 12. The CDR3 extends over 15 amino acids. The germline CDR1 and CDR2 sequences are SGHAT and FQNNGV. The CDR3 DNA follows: TGTGCCAGCAGCTTGGGGAGGACAGGGTTTATGAGCTACACCTTC. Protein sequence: CASSLGRTGFMSYTF.

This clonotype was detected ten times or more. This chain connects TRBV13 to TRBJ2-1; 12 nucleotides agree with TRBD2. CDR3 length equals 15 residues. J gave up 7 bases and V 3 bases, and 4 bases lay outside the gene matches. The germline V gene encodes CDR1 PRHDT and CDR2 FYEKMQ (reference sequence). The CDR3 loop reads CASSLVTSGRNEQFF. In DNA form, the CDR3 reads TGTGCCAGCAGCTTGGTCACTAGCGGGAGGAATGAGCAGTTCTTC.

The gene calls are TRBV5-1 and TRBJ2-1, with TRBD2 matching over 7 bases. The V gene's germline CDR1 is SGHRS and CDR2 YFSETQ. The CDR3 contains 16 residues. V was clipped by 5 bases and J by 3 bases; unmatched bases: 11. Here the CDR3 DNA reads TGCGCCAGCAGTCCCCCTAGGCTAGCGGTCTACAATGAGCAGTTCTTC. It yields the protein CASSPPRLAVYNEQFF.

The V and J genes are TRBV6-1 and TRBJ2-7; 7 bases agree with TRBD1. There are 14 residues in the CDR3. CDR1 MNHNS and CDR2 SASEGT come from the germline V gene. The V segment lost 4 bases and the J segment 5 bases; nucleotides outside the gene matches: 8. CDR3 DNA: TGTGCCAGCAGTGCGACAGGGACAGTCCACGAGCAGTACTTC. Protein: CASSATGTVHEQYF.

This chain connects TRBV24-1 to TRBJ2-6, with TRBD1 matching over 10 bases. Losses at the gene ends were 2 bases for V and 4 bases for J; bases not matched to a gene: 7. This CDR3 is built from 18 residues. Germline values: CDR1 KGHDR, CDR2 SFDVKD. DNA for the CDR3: TGTGCCACCAGTGATTCCGGGACAGGGGAGTCAGGGGCCAACGTCCTGACTTTC. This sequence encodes CATSDSGTGESGANVLTF.

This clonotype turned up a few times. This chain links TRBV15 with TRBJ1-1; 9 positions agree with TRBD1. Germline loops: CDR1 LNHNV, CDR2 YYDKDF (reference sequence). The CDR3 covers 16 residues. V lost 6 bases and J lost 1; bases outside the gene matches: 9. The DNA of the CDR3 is TGTGCCACCAGAGATAGGACAGGGGTTAGGAACACTGAAGCTTTCTTT. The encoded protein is CATRDRTGVRNTEAFF.

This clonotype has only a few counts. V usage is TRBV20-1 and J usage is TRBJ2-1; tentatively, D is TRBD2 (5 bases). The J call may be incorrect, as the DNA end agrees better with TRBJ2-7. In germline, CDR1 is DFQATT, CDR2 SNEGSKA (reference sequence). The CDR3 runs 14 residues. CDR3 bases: TGCAGTGCTCCATCGGGGAGCTCCTACAATGAGCAGTACTTC. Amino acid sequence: CSAPSGSSYNEQYF.

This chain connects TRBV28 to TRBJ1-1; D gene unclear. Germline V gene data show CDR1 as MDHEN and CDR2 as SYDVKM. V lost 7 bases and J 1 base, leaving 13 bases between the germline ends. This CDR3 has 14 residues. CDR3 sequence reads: CASTEPNPNTEAFF. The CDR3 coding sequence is TGTGCCAGCACCGAACCGAACCCGAACACTGAAGCTTTCTTT.

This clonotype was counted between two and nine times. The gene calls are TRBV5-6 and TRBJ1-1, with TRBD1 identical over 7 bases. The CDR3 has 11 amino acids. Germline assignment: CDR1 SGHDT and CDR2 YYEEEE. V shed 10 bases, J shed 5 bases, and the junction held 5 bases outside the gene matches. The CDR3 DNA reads TGTGCCGACCAGGGGGTAACTGAAGCTTTCTTT. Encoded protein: CADQGVTEAFF.

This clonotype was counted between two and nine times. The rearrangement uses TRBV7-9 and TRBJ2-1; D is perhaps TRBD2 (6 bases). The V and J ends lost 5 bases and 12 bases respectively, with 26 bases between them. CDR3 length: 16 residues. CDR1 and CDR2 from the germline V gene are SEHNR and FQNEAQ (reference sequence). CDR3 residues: CASSPPAGPGTLGQFF. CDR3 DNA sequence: TGTGCCAGCAGCCCCCCGGCGGGACCAGGGACTTTAGGGCAGTTCTTC.

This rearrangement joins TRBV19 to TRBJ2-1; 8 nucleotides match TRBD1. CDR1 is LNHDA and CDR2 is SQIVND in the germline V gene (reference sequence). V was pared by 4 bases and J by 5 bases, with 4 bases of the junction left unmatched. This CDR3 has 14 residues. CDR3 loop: CASSRGTGDNEQFF. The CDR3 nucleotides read TGTGCCAGTAGTAGAGGGACAGGTGACAATGAGCAGTTCTTC.

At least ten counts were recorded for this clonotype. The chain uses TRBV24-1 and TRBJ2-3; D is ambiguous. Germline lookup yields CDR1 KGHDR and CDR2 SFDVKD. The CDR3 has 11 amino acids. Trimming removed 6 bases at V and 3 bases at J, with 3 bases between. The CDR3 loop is CATSNTDTQYF. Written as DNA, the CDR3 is TGTGCCACCAGTAATACAGATACGCAGTATTTT.

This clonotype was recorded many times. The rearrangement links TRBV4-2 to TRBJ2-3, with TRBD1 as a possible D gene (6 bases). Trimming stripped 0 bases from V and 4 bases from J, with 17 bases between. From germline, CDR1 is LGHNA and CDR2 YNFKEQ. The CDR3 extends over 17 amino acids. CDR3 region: CASSQDPGTSGADTQYF. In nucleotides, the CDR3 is TGTGCCAGCAGCCAAGACCCCGGGACAAGTGGGGCAGATACGCAGTATTTT.

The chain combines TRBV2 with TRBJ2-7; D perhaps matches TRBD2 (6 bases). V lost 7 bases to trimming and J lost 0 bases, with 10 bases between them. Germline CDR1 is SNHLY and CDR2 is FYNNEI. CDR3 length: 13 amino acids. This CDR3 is CASNGGTSYEQYF. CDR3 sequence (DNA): TGTGCCAGCAATGGGGGGACCTCCTACGAGCAGTACTTC.

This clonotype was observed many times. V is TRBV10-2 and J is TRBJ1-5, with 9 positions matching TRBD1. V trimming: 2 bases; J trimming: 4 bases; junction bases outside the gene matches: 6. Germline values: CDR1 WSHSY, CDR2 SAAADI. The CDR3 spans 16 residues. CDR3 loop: CASSEHGQGLNQPQHF. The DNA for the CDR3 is TGCGCCAGCAGTGAGCACGGACAGGGGTTGAATCAGCCCCAGCATTTT.

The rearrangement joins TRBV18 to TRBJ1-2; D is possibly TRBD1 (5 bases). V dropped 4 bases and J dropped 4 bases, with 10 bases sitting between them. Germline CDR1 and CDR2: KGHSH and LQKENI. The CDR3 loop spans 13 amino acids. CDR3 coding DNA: TGTGCCAGCTCACGTGGGGCAGGCTATGGCTACACCTTC. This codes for CASSRGAGYGYTF.